Reported below is one T cell receptor beta chain. These data originate in a study of blood T cell repertoires in COVID-19. Study-level background: The cDNA or gDNA used as material had been derived from T cells, B-cell-depleted T cells, or PBMCs.

Original processing notes: By means of reference gene primer amplification, nucleated cell counts were estimated. Some clones are missing from TCRdb's copy, which holds only in-frame ones; the method was immunoSEQ multiplex PCR. The V and J calls and clone size are taken from that table; D and trimming were inferred from the DNA. Here the sample spans 50,000 or so clones, more than 80% being singletons. This CDR3 is 13 amino acids long. The germline CDR1 and CDR2 sequences are GTSNPN and SVGIG (reference sequence). The V segment lost 6 bases and the J segment 1 base; nucleotides outside the gene matches: 5.

This clonotype was obtained from a man between 40 and 49 years old with acute or convalescent COVID-19. The chain combines TRBV30 with TRBJ1-1, with TRBD1 identical over 7 bases. Material: peripheral blood. CDR3 amino acids: CACPGQANTEAFF. Here the CDR3 DNA reads TGTGCCTGTCCCGGACAGGCGAACACTGAAGCTTTCTTT.